The 5 T cell receptor beta chains below come from one sample, sequenced in a study of blood T cell repertoires in COVID-19. Generated by immunoSEQ multiplex PCR, the TCRdb table keeps only in-frame clones and is missing some. The table includes over 45,000 clones, 87% detected once. Specimen: peripheral blood. The receptors were sampled from a man aged 35 to 55 with COVID-19, enrolled during active disease.

This rearrangement joins TRBV19 to TRBJ2-5, with 9 bases matching TRBD1. CDR1 and CDR2 from the germline V gene are LNHDA and SQIVND (reference sequence). The CDR3 has 13 amino acids. V was clipped by 10 bases and J by 5 bases; unmatched bases: 8. The CDR3 region is CANKQGAGETQYF. The CDR3 coding sequence is TGTGCCAATAAACAGGGGGCCGGGGAGACCCAGTACTTC.

The chain carries TRBV6-5 and TRBJ1-6, with D maybe TRBD1 (5 bases). V dropped 8 bases and J dropped 7 bases, with 12 bases sitting between them. Germline CDR1 reads MNHEY; CDR2 reads SVGAGI. The CDR3 length is 13 residues. The CDR3 nucleotides read TGTGCCAGCGGGGAGGGGTCCAATTCACCCCTCCACTTT. It yields the protein CASGEGSNSPLHF.

The rearrangement joins TRBV7-8 to TRBJ2-7; the D gene is possibly TRBD1 (5 bases). The CDR3 totals 15 residues. V gave up 7 bases and J gave up 1 base, with 17 bases separating them. Germline CDR1 reads SGHVS; CDR2 reads FQNEAQ. The CDR3 DNA follows: TGTGCCAGCACTCCCGAGTCAGGGCCATCCTACGAGCAGTACTTC. This sequence encodes CASTPESGPSYEQYF.

The chain couples TRBV7-3 to TRBJ1-5, with D perhaps TRBD1 (5 bases). The CDR3 runs to 15 residues. The ends were cut back, 5 bases at V and 0 bases at J, with 11 bases in the middle. CDR1 SGHTA and CDR2 FQGTGA come from the germline V gene. The CDR3 bases are TGTGCCAGCAGCCCGAAGGGGAATAGCAATCAGCCCCAGCATTTT. Amino acid sequence: CASSPKGNSNQPQHF.

This clone was seen only a few times. V usage is TRBV7-9 and J usage is TRBJ1-5; D is ambiguous. This CDR3 comprises 12 residues. Germline V gene sequence: CDR1 SEHNR, CDR2 FQNEAQ (reference sequence). The V gene lost 1 base and the J gene lost 6 bases, with 4 bases spanning the gap. CDR3 residues: CASSLGSQPQHF. The CDR3 DNA follows: TGTGCCAGCAGCTTAGGTAGTCAGCCCCAGCATTTT.